The present T cell receptor beta chain was sequenced within a study of T cell responses to AZD1222 COVID-19 vaccine. The repertoire was sequenced with immunoSEQ multiplex PCR; TCRdb's copy has only in-frame clones and lacks some. The sample includes about 85,000 clones, 85% of them seen just once. This CDR3 is 13 amino acids long. Germline CDR1 MNHEY, CDR2 SVGAGI. V was clipped by 0 bases and J by 5 bases, with 5 bases between them. Sequenced material: peripheral blood, taken 28 days after the second AZD1222 dose. The chain combines TRBV6-5 with TRBJ2-4; no reliable D call. The clonotype comes from an adult who received the AZD1222 COVID-19 vaccine. The CDR3 DNA reads TGTGCCAGCAGTTACTCGCGAGAAAACATTCAGTACTTC. It is translated as CASSYSRENIQYF.